This entry concerns a single TCR beta chain. Its specificity is not known. This sample stems from a study of T-cell reconstitution after alpha-beta-depleted transplantation in children. General study results and limits: T-cell counts and diversity were attributed mostly to newly produced T cells one year after transplant. After transplant, high TCRbeta diversity at day 60 in some patients arose from surviving recipient T cells and thymic progenitors.

Preparation of the TCRbeta library was carried out with unique molecular identifiers. TCRdb ran MiXCR on the PCR reads and lists one entry per CDR3 protein. The data hold about 870,000 distinct CDR3 sequences, with about 15% observed a single time. V lost 5 bases to trimming and J lost 4 bases; unmatched junction nucleotides: 12. The CDR3 totals 17 residues. The V gene's germline CDR1 is MNHEY and CDR2 SMNVEV (reference sequence). This TCR came from a male patient younger than 18 who had a stem cell transplant for acute lymphoblastic leukemia, so the T cells may come from the graft donor. The rearrangement links TRBV27 to TRBJ2-5; the match to TRBD2 covers 11 bases. The sample in question was PBMCs, mostly from graft donor cells, obtained 360 days after TCRalphabeta/CD19-depleted stem cell transplant. In DNA, the CDR3 is TGTGCCAGCAGTGTAGTAGCGGGAGGGCCGAGACGAGAGACCCAGTACTTC. This sequence encodes CASSVVAGGPRRETQYF.